A selection of T cell receptor beta chains follows, all from one sample in a study of OX40 agonist ivuxolimab in advanced cancers. TCRdb's table, derived via immunoSEQ multiplex PCR, lists solely in-frame clones and lacks some. The data hold fewer than 90,000 clones, with more than 75% observed a single time. The material sequenced was CD4+ or CD8+ T cells sorted from blood, taken in a trial of the OX40 agonist ivuxolimab. These receptors originate from an adult with an advanced solid tumor such as melanoma, head and neck, liver or kidney cancer. Both conserved end residues are part of each CDR3. Fields, in order: V gene, CDR3 protein.

v_gene: TRBV7-2; CDR3aa: CASSQDIGYGYTF
v_gene: TRBV18; CDR3aa: CASSPWGGEGNEQFF
v_gene: TRBV28; CDR3aa: CASTESGGRGVGELFF
v_gene: TRBV13; CDR3aa: CASSLGRGGAVETQYF
v_gene: TRBV6-5; CDR3aa: CASSYEGEQYF
v_gene: TRBV28; CDR3aa: CASGVSDEKLFF
v_gene: TRBV4-3; CDR3aa: CASSPGRYGNIQYF
v_gene: TRBV9; CDR3aa: CASSGSVGPYEQYF
v_gene: TRBV6-1; CDR3aa: CASSEETSGGARDTQYF
v_gene: TRBV4-3; CDR3aa: CASSQEVNQPQHF
v_gene: TRBV5-4; CDR3aa: CASSFWTAQETQYF
v_gene: TRBV19; CDR3aa: CASSIVGNYNSPLHF
v_gene: TRBV28; CDR3aa: CASSLWPGELFF
v_gene: TRBV7-2; CDR3aa: CASSLGGGSTNEKLFF
v_gene: TRBV19; CDR3aa: CASSMDKPTPPSYNEQFF
v_gene: TRBV7-8; CDR3aa: CASTLMPPPVDYGYTF
v_gene: TRBV29-1; CDR3aa: CSVARTGNIQYF
v_gene: TRBV6-5; CDR3aa: CASSEGSSGYTF
v_gene: TRBV5-1; CDR3aa: CASSLGTQGPETQYF
v_gene: TRBV5-4; CDR3aa: CASSLGDWASTDTQYF
v_gene: TRBV10-3; CDR3aa: CASAQGGVEKLFF
v_gene: TRBV6-5; CDR3aa: CASSYSQNNSPLHF
v_gene: TRBV10-3; CDR3aa: CAASLGSSGANVLTF
v_gene: TRBV9; CDR3aa: CASSLMTSAEETQYF
v_gene: TRBV9; CDR3aa: CASSVGYQETQYF
v_gene: TRBV19; CDR3aa: CASSMTSPRETQYF
v_gene: TRBV7-8; CDR3aa: CASSSKPVMNNSPLHF
v_gene: TRBV5-4; CDR3aa: CASSLRDLAYNEQFF
v_gene: TRBV7-8; CDR3aa: CASSPDRGVGNTEAFF
v_gene: TRBV10-3; CDR3aa: CAISGQGKPGANVLTF
v_gene: TRBV15; CDR3aa: CATSRDISSYEQYF
v_gene: TRBV21-1; CDR3aa: CASKNGNRGDQTQYF
v_gene: TRBV7-9; CDR3aa: CASSFWSGGTDTQYF
v_gene: TRBV5-1; CDR3aa: CASSFGAGNQPQHF
v_gene: TRBV7-2; CDR3aa: CASSLMTGNTEAFF
v_gene: TRBV25-1; CDR3aa: CASSDRTGWYQETQYF
v_gene: TRBV30; CDR3aa: CAWSPESGTDTQYF
v_gene: TRBV7-9; CDR3aa: CASSLVEQFF
v_gene: TRBV6-6; CDR3aa: CASTINRTGRGGYTF
v_gene: TRBV11-2; CDR3aa: CASSLGQETQYF
v_gene: TRBV28; CDR3aa: CASSSSLAGGNTGELFF
v_gene: TRBV5-5; CDR3aa: CASSGDRVLYEQYF
v_gene: TRBV11-2; CDR3aa: CASSFRGGGGTGELFF
v_gene: TRBV7-2; CDR3aa: CASSFGRTTGELFF